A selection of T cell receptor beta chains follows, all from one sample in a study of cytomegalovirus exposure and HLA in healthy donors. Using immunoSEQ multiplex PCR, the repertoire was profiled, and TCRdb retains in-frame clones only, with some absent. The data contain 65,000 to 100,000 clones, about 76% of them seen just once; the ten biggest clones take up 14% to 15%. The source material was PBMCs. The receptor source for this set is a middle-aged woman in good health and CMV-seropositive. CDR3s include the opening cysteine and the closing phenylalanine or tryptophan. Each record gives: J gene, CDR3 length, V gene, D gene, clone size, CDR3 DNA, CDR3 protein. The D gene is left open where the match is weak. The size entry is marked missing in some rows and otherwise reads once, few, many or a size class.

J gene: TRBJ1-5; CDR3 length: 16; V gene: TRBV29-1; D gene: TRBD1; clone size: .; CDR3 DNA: TGCAGCGTTGGGACAGGGGTTAACGGTGGCAATCAGCCCCAGCATTTT; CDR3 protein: CSVGTGVNGGNQPQHF
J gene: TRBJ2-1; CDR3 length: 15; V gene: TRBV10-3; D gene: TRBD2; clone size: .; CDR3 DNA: TGTGCCATCAGTGAGTCACGGGAGGCAGGTAGTGAGCAGTTCTTC; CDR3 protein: CAISESREAGSEQFF
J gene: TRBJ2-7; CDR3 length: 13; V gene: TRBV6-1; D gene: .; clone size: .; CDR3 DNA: TGTGCCAGCGGGGCAGGACTAACCTACGAGCAGTACTTC; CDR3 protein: CASGAGLTYEQYF
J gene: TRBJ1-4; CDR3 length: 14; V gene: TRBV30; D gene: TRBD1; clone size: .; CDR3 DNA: TGTGCCTGGAGTTCCGGACAGGGGAGGGAAAAACTGTTTTTT; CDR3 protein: CAWSSGQGREKLFF
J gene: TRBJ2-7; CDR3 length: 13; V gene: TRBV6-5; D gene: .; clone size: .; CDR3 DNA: TGTGCCAGCAGTGGAACTAGATCCTACGAGCAGTACTTC; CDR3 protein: CASSGTRSYEQYF
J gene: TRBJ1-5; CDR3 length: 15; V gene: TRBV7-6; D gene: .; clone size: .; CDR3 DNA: TGTGCCAGCAGCTTAGGGAGTCAAGGCAATCAGCCCCAGCATTTT; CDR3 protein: CASSLGSQGNQPQHF
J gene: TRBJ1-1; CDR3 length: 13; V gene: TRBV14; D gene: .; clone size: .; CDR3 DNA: TGTGCCAGCAGCCAAGGCGGGAACACTGAAGCTTTCTTT; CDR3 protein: CASSQGGNTEAFF
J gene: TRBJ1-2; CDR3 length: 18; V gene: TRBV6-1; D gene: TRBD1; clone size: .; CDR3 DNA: TGTGCCAGCAGTGCAAGCCAGCTACAGGGGAAAATTAACTATGGCTACACCTTC; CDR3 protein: CASSASQLQGKINYGYTF
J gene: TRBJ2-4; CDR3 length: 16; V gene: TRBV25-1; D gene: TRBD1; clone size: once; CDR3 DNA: TGTGCCAGCAGTGAATCAAGGGGACAGTTCAAAAACATTCAGTACTTC; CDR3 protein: CASSESRGQFKNIQYF
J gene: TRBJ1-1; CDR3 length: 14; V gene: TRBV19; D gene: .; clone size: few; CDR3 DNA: TGTGCCAGTAGGCGCCAGGGAGGGAACACTGAAGCTTTCTTT; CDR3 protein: CASRRQGGNTEAFF
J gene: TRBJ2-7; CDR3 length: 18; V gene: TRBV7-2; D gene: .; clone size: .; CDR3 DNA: TGTGCCAGCAGCTTAGTCGTATCTTACAGGGAACTTCCCTACGAGCAGTACTTC; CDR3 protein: CASSLVVSYRELPYEQYF
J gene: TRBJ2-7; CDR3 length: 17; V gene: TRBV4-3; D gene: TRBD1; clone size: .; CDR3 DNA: TGCGCCAGCAGCCAAGAAAGGCAGACAGGGGCTACCTACGAGCAGTACTTC; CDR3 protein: CASSQERQTGATYEQYF
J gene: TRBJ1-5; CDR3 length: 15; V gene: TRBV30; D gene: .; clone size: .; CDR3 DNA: TGTGCCTGGAGTTTCGGGGTACTTAGCAATCAGCCCCAGCATTTT; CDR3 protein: CAWSFGVLSNQPQHF
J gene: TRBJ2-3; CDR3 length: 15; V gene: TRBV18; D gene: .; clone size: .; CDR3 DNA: TGTGCCAGCTCACTTCAAGGAGAGCGCACAGATACGCAGTATTTT; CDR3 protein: CASSLQGERTDTQYF
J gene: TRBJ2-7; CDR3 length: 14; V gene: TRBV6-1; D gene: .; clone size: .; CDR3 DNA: TGTGCCAGCATAGGAACTAGCTCCTCCTACGAGCAGTACTTC; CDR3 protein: CASIGTSSSYEQYF
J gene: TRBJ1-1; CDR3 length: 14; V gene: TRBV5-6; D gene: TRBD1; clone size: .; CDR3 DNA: TGTGCCAGCAGTCAACGACAGGGGAGAACTGAAGCTTTCTTT; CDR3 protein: CASSQRQGRTEAFF
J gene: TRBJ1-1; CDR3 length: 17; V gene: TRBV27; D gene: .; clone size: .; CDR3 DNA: TGTGCCAGCAGTTTCCTATCCCCGGGGGGCGTGGACACTGAAGCTTTCTTT; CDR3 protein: CASSFLSPGGVDTEAFF
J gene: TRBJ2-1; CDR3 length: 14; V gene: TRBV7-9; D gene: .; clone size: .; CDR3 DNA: TGTGCCAGCAGCTCCCCTCTGTCCTACAATGAGCAGTTCTTC; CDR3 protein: CASSSPLSYNEQFF
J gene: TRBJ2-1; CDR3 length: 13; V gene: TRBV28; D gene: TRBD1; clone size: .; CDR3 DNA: TGTGCCAGCAGTTCTCAGGGGGACAATGAGCAGTTCTTC; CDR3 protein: CASSSQGDNEQFF
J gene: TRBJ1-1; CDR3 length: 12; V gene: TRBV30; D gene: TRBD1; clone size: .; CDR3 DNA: TGTGCCTCCGACAGGGGGAACACTGAAGCTTTCTTT; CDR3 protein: CASDRGNTEAFF
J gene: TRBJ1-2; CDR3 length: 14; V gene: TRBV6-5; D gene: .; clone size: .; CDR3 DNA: TGTGCCAGCAGGTTAGGGGGTGTGAGCTATGGCTACACCTTC; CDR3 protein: CASRLGGVSYGYTF
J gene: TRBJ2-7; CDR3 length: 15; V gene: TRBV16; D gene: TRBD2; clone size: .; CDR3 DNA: TGTGCCAGCAGCCCCTTGACCGGGGGGGTTGGCGAGCAGTACTTC; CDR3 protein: CASSPLTGGVGEQYF
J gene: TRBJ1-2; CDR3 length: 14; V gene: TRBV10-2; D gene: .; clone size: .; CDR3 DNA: TGCGCCAGCAGTGAGTGGTACAGCAACTATGGCTACACCTTC; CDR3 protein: CASSEWYSNYGYTF
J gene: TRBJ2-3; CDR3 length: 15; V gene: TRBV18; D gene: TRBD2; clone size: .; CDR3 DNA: TGTGCCAGCTCACCCCTAGCGGGGACCACAGATACGCAGTATTTT; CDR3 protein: CASSPLAGTTDTQYF
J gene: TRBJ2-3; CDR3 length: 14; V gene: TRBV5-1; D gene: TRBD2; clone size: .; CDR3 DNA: TGCGCCAGCACCGGCGGGGGGCCCACAGATACGCAGTATTTT; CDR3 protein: CASTGGGPTDTQYF
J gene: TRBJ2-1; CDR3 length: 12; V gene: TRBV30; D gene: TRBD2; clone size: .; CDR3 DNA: TGTGCCTGGGCGGGGGGAAGGAATGAGCAGTTCTTC; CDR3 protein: CAWAGGRNEQFF
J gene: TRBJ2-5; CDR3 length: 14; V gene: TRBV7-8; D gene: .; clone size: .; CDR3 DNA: TGTGCCAGCAGCTTTCGGCTAGCTATGGAGACCCAGTACTTC; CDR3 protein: CASSFRLAMETQYF
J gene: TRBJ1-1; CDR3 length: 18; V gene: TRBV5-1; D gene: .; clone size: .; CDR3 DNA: TGCGCCAGCAGCTCCCAGCTAGACGTCAACCTTATGAACACTGAAGCTTTCTTT; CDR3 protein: CASSSQLDVNLMNTEAFF
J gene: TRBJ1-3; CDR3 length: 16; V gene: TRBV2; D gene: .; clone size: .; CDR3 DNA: TGTGCCAGCATGTTTGTCGGGGATTCTACTGGAAACACCATATATTTT; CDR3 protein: CASMFVGDSTGNTIYF
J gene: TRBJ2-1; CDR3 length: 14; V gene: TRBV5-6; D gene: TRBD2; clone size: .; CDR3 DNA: TGTGCCAGCAGCTCCGGGGGGGTCTACAATGAGCAGTTCTTC; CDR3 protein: CASSSGGVYNEQFF
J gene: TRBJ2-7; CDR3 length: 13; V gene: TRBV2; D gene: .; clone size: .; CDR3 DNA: TGTGCCAGCAGGCGGGACAGCATTTACGAGCAGTACTTC; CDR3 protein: CASRRDSIYEQYF
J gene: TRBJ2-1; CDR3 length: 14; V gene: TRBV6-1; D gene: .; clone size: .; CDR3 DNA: TGTGCCAGCAGTGACCACCCGGGAAGACCAAGTCAGTTCTTC; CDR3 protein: CASSDHPGRPSQFF
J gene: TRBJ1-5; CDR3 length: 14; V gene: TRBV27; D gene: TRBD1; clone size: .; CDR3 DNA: TGTGCCAGCAGACAGGGGGTTAGCAATCAGCCCCAGCATTTT; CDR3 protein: CASRQGVSNQPQHF
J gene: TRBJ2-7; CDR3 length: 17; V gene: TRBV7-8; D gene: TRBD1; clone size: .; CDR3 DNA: TGTGCCAGCAGCTTTTCTCGAGACAGGGGTCTGTCCTACGAGCAGTACTTC; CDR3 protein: CASSFSRDRGLSYEQYF
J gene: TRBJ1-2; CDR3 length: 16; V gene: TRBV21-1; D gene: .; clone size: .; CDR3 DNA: TGTGCCAGCAGCAACGAGATGGGGACAGGAGTCTTGGGCTACACCTTC; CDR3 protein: CASSNEMGTGVLGYTF
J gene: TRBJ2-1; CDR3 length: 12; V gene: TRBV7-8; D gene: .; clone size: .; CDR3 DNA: TGTGCCAGCAGCTTCGATCCGGATGAGCAGTTCTTC; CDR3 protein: CASSFDPDEQFF
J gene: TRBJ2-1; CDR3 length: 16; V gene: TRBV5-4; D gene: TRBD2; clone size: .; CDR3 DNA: TGTGCCAGCAGCCCCTTTGCGGGGGGCACCTACAATGAGCAGTTCTTC; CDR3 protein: CASSPFAGGTYNEQFF
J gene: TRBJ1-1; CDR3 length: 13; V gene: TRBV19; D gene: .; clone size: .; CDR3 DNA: TGTGCCAGTAGTATGGCGGTAGGCCTTGAAGCTTTCTTT; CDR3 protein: CASSMAVGLEAFF
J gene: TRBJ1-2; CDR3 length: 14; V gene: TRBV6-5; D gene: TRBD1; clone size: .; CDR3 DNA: TGTGCCAGCAGTGACGGTCCAGGGGGCTATGGCTACACCTTC; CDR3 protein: CASSDGPGGYGYTF
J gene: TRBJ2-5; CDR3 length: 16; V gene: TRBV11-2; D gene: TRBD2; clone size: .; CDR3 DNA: TGTGCCAGCAGCTTAGTACTAGGCGGGAGAGGCTGGACCCAGTACTTC; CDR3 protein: CASSLVLGGRGWTQYF
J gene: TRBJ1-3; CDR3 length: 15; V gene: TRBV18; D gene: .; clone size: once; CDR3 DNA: TGTGCCAGCTCACCAGCTGAGGGATCTAGAAACACCATATATTTT; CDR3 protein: CASSPAEGSRNTIYF
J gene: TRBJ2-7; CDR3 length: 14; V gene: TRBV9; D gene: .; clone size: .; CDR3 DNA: TGTGCCAGCAGCGTAGCGGGGAGTACCTACGAGCAGTACTTC; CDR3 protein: CASSVAGSTYEQYF
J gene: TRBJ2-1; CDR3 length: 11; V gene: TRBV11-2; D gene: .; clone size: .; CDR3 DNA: TGTGCCAGCAGTTCCCCGGATGAGCAGTTCTTC; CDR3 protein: CASSSPDEQFF
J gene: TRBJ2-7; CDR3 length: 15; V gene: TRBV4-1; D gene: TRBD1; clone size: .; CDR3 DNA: TGCGCCAGCAGCCAAGTCCCGGACAGGCCCTACGAGCAGTACTTC; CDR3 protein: CASSQVPDRPYEQYF
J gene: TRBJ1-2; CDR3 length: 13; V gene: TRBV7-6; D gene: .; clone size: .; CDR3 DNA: TGTGCCAGCAGTCCACAGGGTAACTATGGCTACACCTTC; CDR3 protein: CASSPQGNYGYTF
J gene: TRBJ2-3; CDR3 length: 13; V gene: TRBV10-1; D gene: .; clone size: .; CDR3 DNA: TGCGCCAGTAAAGCCGGGGGCACAGATACGCAGTATTTT; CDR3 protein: CASKAGGTDTQYF
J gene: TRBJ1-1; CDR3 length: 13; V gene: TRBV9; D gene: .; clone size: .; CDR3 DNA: TGTGCCAGCAGCGTAGCCGGGAACACTGAAGCTTTCTTT; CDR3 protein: CASSVAGNTEAFF
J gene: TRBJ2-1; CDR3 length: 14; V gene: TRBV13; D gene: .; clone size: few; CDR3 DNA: TGTGCCAGCAGCTTCCAGCGTTCCTACAATGAGCAGTTCTTC; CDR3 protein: CASSFQRSYNEQFF
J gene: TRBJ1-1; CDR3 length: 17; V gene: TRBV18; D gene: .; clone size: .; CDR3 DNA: TGTGCCAGCTCACCTAGGGGACTGGATATAGACAACACTGAAGCTTTCTTT; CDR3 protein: CASSPRGLDIDNTEAFF
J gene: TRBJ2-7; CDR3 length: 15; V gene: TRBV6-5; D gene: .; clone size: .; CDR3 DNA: TGTGCCAGCAGTTACGGGGGGGCAGGCTCCTACGAGCAGTACTTC; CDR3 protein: CASSYGGAGSYEQYF
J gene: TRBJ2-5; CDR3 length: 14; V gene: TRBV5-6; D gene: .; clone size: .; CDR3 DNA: TGTGCCAGCAGCTTAGGGGACTTACAAGAGACCCAGTACTTC; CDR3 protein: CASSLGDLQETQYF
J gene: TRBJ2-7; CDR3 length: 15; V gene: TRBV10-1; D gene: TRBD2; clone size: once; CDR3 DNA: TGCGCCAGCAGTGAGGGGACTAGCGGGGGGTACGAGCAGTACTTC; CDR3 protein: CASSEGTSGGYEQYF
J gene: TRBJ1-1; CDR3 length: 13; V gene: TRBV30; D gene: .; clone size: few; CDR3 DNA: TGTGCCTGGAGTGATTTCATGAACACTGAAGCTTTCTTT; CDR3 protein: CAWSDFMNTEAFF
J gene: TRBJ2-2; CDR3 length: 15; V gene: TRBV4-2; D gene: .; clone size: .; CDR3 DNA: TGTGCCAGCAGCCAAGTAGGAGAGTATTCCGGGGAGCTGTTTTTT; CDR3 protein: CASSQVGEYSGELFF
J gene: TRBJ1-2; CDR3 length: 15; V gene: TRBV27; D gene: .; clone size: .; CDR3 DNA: TGTGCCAGCAGACGATTAGACACCTCTAACTATGGCTACACCTTC; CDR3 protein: CASRRLDTSNYGYTF